This TCR beta chain is from a study of blood T cell repertoires in COVID-19. Measured with immunoSEQ multiplex PCR; TCRdb has only the in-frame clones, and not every one. The sample lists approximately 100,000 clones; about 89% were seen once. The CDR3 totals 16 residues. J gave up 8 bases and V 4 bases, and 13 bases lay outside the gene matches. The germline V gene has CDR1 MNHEY and CDR2 SMNVEV (reference sequence). The sequencing sample was made of peripheral blood. This chain uses TRBV27 with TRBJ2-4, with TRBD2 matching over 8 bases. The source is a man aged 55 to 69 with acute or convalescent COVID-19. The DNA of the CDR3 is TGTGCCAGCAGTTCCCCCGGGAGGGACGAACCAGACATTCAGTACTTC. Amino acid sequence: CASSSPGRDEPDIQYF.